One and the same sample provided the 20 T cell receptor beta chains below, sequenced in a study of hypomethylating agent response in myelodysplastic syndrome. Data came from immunoSEQ multiplex PCR; TCRdb stores just in-frame clones and leaves some out. Of some 5,900 clones detected, roughly 87% appear once; the ten largest clones hold around 14%. The starting material was bone marrow, obtained before or after starting hypomethylating agent treatment for myelodysplastic syndrome (not recorded which). The source is a human donor with myelodysplastic syndrome.

This sequence joins TRBV19 and TRBJ1-1; D not certain. Germline-derived CDR1 and CDR2 are LNHDA and SQIVND (reference sequence). This CDR3 is 13 amino acids long. Trimming stripped 4 bases from V and 10 bases from J, with 16 bases between. CDR3 loop: CASSTHSGEAAFF. The CDR3 bases are TGTGCCAGTAGTACTCACAGTGGAGAGGCAGCTTTCTTT. Variable domain in full (rest from reference TRBV19 and TRBJ1-1): DGGITQSPKYLFRKEGQNVTLSCEQNLNHDAMYWYRQDPGQGLRLIYYSQIVNDFQKGDIAEGYSVSREKKESFPLTVTSAQKNPTAFYLCASSTHSGEAAFFGQGTRLTVV.

The chain couples TRBV9 to TRBJ1-4, with 7 bases identical to TRBD1. Germline V gene lookup returns CDR1 SGDLS and CDR2 YYNGEE. V was clipped by 3 bases and J by 1 base; unmatched bases: 6. The CDR3 is 16 amino acids. The CDR3: CASSGQGTLTNEKLFF. CDR3 bases: TGTGCCAGCAGCGGACAGGGTACCTTAACTAATGAAAAACTGTTTTTT.

This chain uses TRBV10-2 with TRBJ2-3; 11 bases line up with TRBD2. V dropped 0 bases and J dropped 3; count of bases not matched to a gene: 8. The CDR3 loop spans 18 amino acids. Per the germline V gene, CDR1 is WSHSY and CDR2 is SAAADI. The CDR3 region is CASSESLAGGFSTDTQYF. DNA of the CDR3: TGCGCCAGCAGTGAGTCGCTAGCGGGGGGCTTCAGTACAGATACGCAGTATTTT.

V is TRBV7-2 and J is TRBJ2-3, with unresolved D. The CDR3 loop spans 12 amino acids. V lost 5 bases and J 8 bases, leaving 11 bases between the germline ends. Germline CDR1 SGHTA, CDR2 FQGNSA. CDR3 sequence: CASSPAPGTQYF. DNA for the CDR3: TGTGCCAGCAGCCCGGCGCCGGGTACGCAGTATTTT.

The chain uses TRBV10-3 and TRBJ1-1; no definite D call. CDR1 and CDR2 from the germline V gene are ENHRY and SYGVKD. The V end lost 1 base, the J end lost 1 base, and 4 bases lay between the germline ends. The CDR3 is 13 amino acids. CDR3 nucleotides: TGTGCCATCAGTGAGTTCCCGAACACTGAAGCTTTCTTT. This translates into CAISEFPNTEAFF.

The chain combines TRBV4-2 with TRBJ1-5; 8 bases align to TRBD1. The CDR3 consists of 16 residues. J gave up 6 bases and V 5 bases, and 12 bases lay outside the gene matches. From germline, CDR1 is LGHNA and CDR2 YNFKEQ. The CDR3 DNA is TGTGCCAGCAGCTTTTTCAGGGGGCAGAGCGTTCAGCCCCAGCATTTT. Protein sequence: CASSFFRGQSVQPQHF.

The chain combines TRBV13 with TRBJ1-2, with D unresolved. Germline CDR1 is PRHDT and CDR2 is FYEKMQ (reference sequence). The CDR3 runs to 13 residues. Trimming took 6 bases from V and 2 from J, leaving 10 bases between them. In nucleotides, the CDR3 is TGTGCCAGCAGGGAGTTACAAAACTATGGCTACACCTTC. Amino acids: CASRELQNYGYTF. The whole variable domain, remainder taken from reference TRBV13 and TRBJ1-2, is AAGVIQSPRHLIKEKRETATLKCYPIPRHDTVYWYQQGPGQDPQFLISFYEKMQSDKGSIPDRFSAQQFSDYHSELNMSSLELGDSALYFCASRELQNYGYTFGSGTRLTVV.

CDR3 sequence reads: CASSRLPHEQYF. CDR3 nucleotides: TGTGCCAGCAGTAGACTGCCCCACGAGCAGTACTTC. The J gene is TRBJ2-7, the V gene TRBV25-1; the D is unclear. This CDR3 has 12 amino acids. Trimming took off 5 bases at V and 5 bases at J, with 10 bases between the two ends. Looked up from germline, CDR1 is MGHDK and CDR2 is SYGVNS.

This clone has just a few counts. CDR3 coding DNA: TGTGCCAGCAGCCTGAGGGGGGAAACCCTCCACTTT. This sequence encodes CASSLRGETLHF. This rearrangement joins TRBV7-2 to TRBJ1-6; TRBD1 might be the D (6 bases). V was cut by 5 bases and J by 14 bases, with 13 bases left in between. Germline lookup yields CDR1 SGHTA and CDR2 FQGNSA. The CDR3 length is 12 residues.

This clone was found once. The V gene is TRBV21-1, the J gene TRBJ1-2. TRBV21-1 counts as a pseudogene. There are 17 residues in the CDR3. In DNA form, the CDR3 reads TGTGCCAGCAGCAAAGAAGGTGTGCGGGGCTCGAACTATGGCTACACCTTC. This gives the protein CASSKEGVRGSNYGYTF.

V usage is TRBV19 and J usage is TRBJ2-7, with D uncertain. Trimming stripped 6 bases from V and 0 bases from J, with 15 bases between. In germline, CDR1 is LNHDA, CDR2 SQIVND (reference sequence). The CDR3 extends over 15 amino acids. The DNA of the CDR3 is TGTGCCAGTAGCTCAGACGTCTACTACTCCTACGAGCAGTACTTC. Its translation is CASSSDVYYSYEQYF.

The chain uses TRBV19 and TRBJ1-5, with 12 bases matching TRBD1. Losses at the gene ends were 3 bases for V and 6 bases for J; bases not matched to a gene: 6. Germline V gene lookup returns CDR1 LNHDA and CDR2 SQIVND (reference sequence). The CDR3 totals 16 residues. DNA for the CDR3: TGTGCCAGTAGTATGACCGGGACAGGGGGCAGTCAGCCCCAGCATTTT. Its protein is CASSMTGTGGSQPQHF. Combining the CDR3 with reference TRBV19 and TRBJ1-5 gives the whole variable domain DGGITQSPKYLFRKEGQNVTLSCEQNLNHDAMYWYRQDPGQGLRLIYYSQIVNDFQKGDIAEGYSVSREKKESFPLTVTSAQKNPTAFYLCASSMTGTGGSQPQHFGDGTRLSIL.

CDR3 DNA sequence: TGTGCCAGCAGCAGTACAGGTACAGATACGCAGTATTTT. Protein product: CASSSTGTDTQYF. The V call is TRBV5-4, the J call TRBJ2-3; tentative D call: TRBD1 (5 bases). Germline loops: CDR1 SGHNT, CDR2 YYREEE (reference sequence). The V and J ends lost 4 bases and 3 bases respectively, with 9 bases between them. This CDR3 is 13 amino acids long. Drawing the rest from reference TRBV5-4 and TRBJ2-3, the complete variable domain is ETGVTQSPTHLIKTRGQQVTLRCSSQSGHNTVSWYQQALGQGPQFIFQYYREEENGRGNFPPRFSGLQFPNYSSELNVNALELDDSALYLCASSSTGTDTQYFGPGTRLTVL.

This clone was detected only a few times. This sequence joins TRBV30 and TRBJ1-5; 10 bases match TRBD1. Germline V gene lookup returns CDR1 GTSNPN and CDR2 SVGIG (reference sequence). The CDR3 loop spans 18 amino acids. V lost 6 bases and J lost 0; bases outside the gene matches: 14. Here the CDR3 reads CACFRRDRGHYSNQPQHF. In DNA, the CDR3 is TGTGCCTGTTTTCGCAGGGACAGGGGACATTATAGCAATCAGCCCCAGCATTTT.

This clone appeared once. As DNA, the CDR3 is TGTGCCAGCAGGGAACAGGGGGCCTTTAATTCACCCCTCCACTTT. Its protein product is CASREQGAFNSPLHF. The gene calls are TRBV6-5 and TRBJ1-6; TRBD1 matches 9 bases. J gave up 6 bases and V 6 bases, and 6 bases lay outside the gene matches. The length of the CDR3 is 15 residues. Per the germline V gene, CDR1 is MNHEY and CDR2 is SVGAGI.

This clone was detected only once. The chain has TRBV7-2 and TRBJ2-5, with D perhaps assigned TRBD1 or TRBD2 (6 bases each). The CDR3 extends over 15 amino acids. Germline V gene sequence: CDR1 SGHTA, CDR2 FQGNSA. Between the trimmed V and J ends, which lost 1 base and 1 base, there was a span of 10 bases. The CDR3 coding sequence is TGTGCCAGCAGCTTAGTCGGGGGCCGCCAAGAGACCCAGTACTTC. Its translation: CASSLVGGRQETQYF.

V and J are TRBV6-1 and TRBJ2-2, with D possibly being TRBD2 (6 bases). There are 15 residues in the CDR3. Trimming left V 3 bases short and J 3 bases short, with 11 bases between. Germline assignment: CDR1 MNHNS and CDR2 SASEGT. The CDR3 DNA reads as TGTGCCAGCAGTGAGGCCAGCGGGTACACCGGGGAGCTGTTTTTT. It encodes CASSEASGYTGELFF.

The V gene is TRBV9, the J gene TRBJ1-2; 10 bases match TRBD1. Germline trimming cut 3 bases from V and 2 bases from J; bases unmatched to any gene: 4. This CDR3 comprises 15 residues. Germline V gene lookup returns CDR1 SGDLS and CDR2 YYNGEE. DNA of the CDR3: TGTGCCAGCAGCGCCAGACAGGGGGCGAACTATGGCTACACCTTC. It encodes CASSARQGANYGYTF. The variable domain in full, completed from reference TRBV9 and TRBJ1-2, reads DSGVTQTPKHLITATGQRVTLRCSPRSGDLSVYWYQQSLDQGLQFLIQYYNGEERAKGNILERFSAQQFPDLHSELNLSSLELGDSALYFCASSARQGANYGYTFGSGTRLTVV.

This clone was recorded once. The chain carries TRBV10-1 and TRBJ2-3, with 10 positions matching TRBD1. Germline trimming cut 5 bases from V and 6 bases from J; bases unmatched to any gene: 8. CDR3 length: 15 residues. Germline CDR1 WNHNN, CDR2 SYGVQD (reference sequence). The CDR3 protein is CASSPGQGVRDTQYF. The CDR3 nucleotides are TGCGCCAGCAGTCCAGGACAGGGGGTTCGGGATACGCAGTATTTT.

The chain employs TRBV2 and TRBJ2-4, with 7 bases fitting TRBD2. In germline, CDR1 is SNHLY, CDR2 FYNNEI. This CDR3 comprises 16 residues. Trimming removed 1 base from V and 3 bases from J; junction bases left unmatched: 6. The CDR3 bases are TGTGCCAGCAGTGAAGGGAGCGGGGCCCTCAAAAACATTCAGTACTTC. Amino acids: CASSEGSGALKNIQYF.